The 28 T cell receptor beta chains below all came from one sample that was sequenced in a study of blood T cell repertoires in COVID-19. Profiled with immunoSEQ multiplex PCR; TCRdb holds only in-frame clones, not every one. Of just under 250,000 clones in the sample, approximately 86% were seen once. The source material was peripheral blood. The source is a woman aged 25 to 45 who had recovered from COVID-19.

A few counts support this clone. The same CDR3 is also encoded by other DNA sequences in this sample. The chain has TRBV7-9 and TRBJ2-7; 10 nucleotides line up with TRBD1. The ends lost 5 bases at V and 3 bases at J; junction bases unmatched: 4. This CDR3 has 14 amino acids. The germline CDR1 and CDR2 sequences are SEHNR and FQNEAQ (reference sequence). This CDR3 is CASSPRDRGYEQYF. CDR3 bases: TGTGCCAGCAGCCCCCGGGACAGGGGCTACGAGCAGTACTTC.

This rearrangement joins TRBV5-3 to TRBJ1-2; D call uncertain. TRBV5-3 has ORF status, its function being uncertain. V was trimmed by 2 bases and J by 8 bases, leaving 13 bases between them. The CDR3 spans 13 residues. The CDR3 loop is CARSLATPEGYTF. CDR3 DNA: TGTGCCAGAAGCTTAGCCACGCCCGAGGGCTACACCTTC.

CDR3 residues: CASTLRGTVGTEAFF. The DNA for the CDR3 is TGTGCCAGCACCCTACGGGGGACGGTGGGCACTGAAGCTTTCTTT. The rearrangement joins TRBV11-2 to TRBJ1-1; D may be TRBD1 (5 bases). Trimming stripped 7 bases from V and 4 bases from J, with 19 bases between. This CDR3 has 15 amino acids. Germline CDR1 reads SGHAT; CDR2 reads FQNNGV.

As to this clone: Other DNA variants within this sample encode the same CDR3. The V gene is TRBV7-2, the J gene TRBJ2-1; D gene uncertain. V lost 1 base and J 0 bases, leaving 7 bases between the germline ends. CDR1 and CDR2 from the germline V gene are SGHTA and FQGNSA. CDR3 length equals 15 residues. The CDR3 sequence: CASSLVLSSYNEQFF. The CDR3 DNA follows: TGTGCCAGCAGCTTAGTGCTAAGCTCCTACAATGAGCAGTTCTTC.

The gene calls are TRBV18 and TRBJ2-7, with a possible D match to TRBD1 (5 bases). This CDR3 spans 16 amino acids. Trimming pared 2 bases from V and 5 bases from J, leaving 19 bases between. Germline V lookup: CDR1 KGHSH, CDR2 LQKENI. The CDR3 protein is CASSPIQGGGGDEQYF. The CDR3 region has the DNA TGTGCCAGCTCACCAATCCAGGGCGGTGGCGGAGACGAGCAGTACTTC.

In this sample, this clone turned up once. The gene calls are TRBV6-5 and TRBJ2-7; possible D gene TRBD1, 6 bases. CDR1 and CDR2 (germline): MNHEY, SVGAGI. The V end lost 2 bases, the J end lost 1 base, and 9 bases lay between the germline ends. The CDR3 sequence is 14 residues long. CDR3 nucleotide sequence: TGTGCCAGCAGTTACGCCCAGGGGTCCTACGAGCAGTACTTC. Protein sequence: CASSYAQGSYEQYF.

The genes are TRBV19 and TRBJ1-4; D unclear. Germline V gene lookup returns CDR1 LNHDA and CDR2 SQIVND (reference sequence). This CDR3 contains 8 residues. CDR3 residues: CNRGNCFF. The CDR3 nucleotides read TGTAACCGAGGGAACTGTTTTTTT. Combining the CDR3 with reference TRBV19 and TRBJ1-4 gives the whole variable domain DGGITQSPKYLFRKEGQNVTLSCEQNLNHDAMYWYRQDPGQGLRLIYYSQIVNDFQKGDIAEGYSVSREKKESFPLTVTSAQKNPTAFYLCNRGNCFFGSGTQLSVL.

CDR3 DNA sequence: TGCGCCAGCAGCTGGGGACTAGCGGGGGGGCCAGCCTACAATGAGCAGTTCTTC. As protein: CASSWGLAGGPAYNEQFF. The chain has TRBV5-1 and TRBJ2-1; 16 bases match TRBD2. This CDR3 has 18 amino acids. V dropped 3 bases and J dropped 2; count of bases not matched to a gene: 5. Germline assignment: CDR1 SGHRS and CDR2 YFSETQ.

The V gene is TRBV5-1, the J gene TRBJ2-5; D perhaps matches TRBD2 (6 bases). The CDR3 extends over 15 amino acids. V dropped 3 bases and J dropped 4 bases, with 16 bases sitting between them. Germline CDR1 reads SGHRS; CDR2 reads YFSETQ. CDR3 sequence (DNA): TGCGCCAGCAGCTACGGCGGGGAGAAGAGAGAGACCCAGTACTTC. Protein: CASSYGGEKRETQYF.

The V gene is TRBV7-2, the J gene TRBJ2-5, with D possibly TRBD2 on 6 matching bases. Germline CDR1 SGHTA, CDR2 FQGNSA. Trimming removed 5 bases from V and 1 base from J, with 11 bases in between. This CDR3 has 14 amino acids. Here the CDR3 reads CASSLGGIQETQYF. The DNA of the CDR3 is TGTGCCAGCAGCCTGGGCGGGATCCAAGAGACCCAGTACTTC.

The J gene is TRBJ2-3, the V gene TRBV2, with 8 bases aligning to TRBD2. This CDR3 comprises 14 residues. Per germline, CDR1 SNHLY and CDR2 FYNNEI. The J segment lost 2 bases and the V segment lost 6 bases, leaving 4 bases of the junction unmatched. CDR3 residues: CASRAGAYTDTQYF. The CDR3 nucleotides read TGTGCCAGCAGAGCGGGGGCCTACACAGATACGCAGTATTTT.

The V call is TRBV10-3, the J call TRBJ2-1; 12 bases are a match to TRBD2. The V segment lost 5 bases and the J segment 3 bases; nucleotides outside the gene matches: 5. The CDR3 runs 16 residues. The germline gives CDR1 ENHRY, CDR2 SYGVKD. Here the CDR3 reads CAISSTSGGNYNEQFF. The CDR3 DNA sequence: TGTGCCATCAGTTCAACTAGCGGGGGGAACTACAATGAGCAGTTCTTC.

The rearrangement joins TRBV3-1 (or the pseudogene TRBV3-2) to TRBJ1-3, with TRBD1 matching over 7 bases. V shed 3 bases, J shed 0 bases, and the junction held 2 bases outside the gene matches. Germline loops: CDR1 LGHDT, CDR2 YNNKEL (reference sequence). CDR3 length equals 15 residues. DNA for the CDR3: TGTGCCAGCAGCCACAGGGGGTCCTCTGGAAACACCATATATTTT. This translates into CASSHRGSSGNTIYF.

The chain combines TRBV7-2 with TRBJ1-2; the D gene is possibly TRBD1 (6 bases). V gave up 1 base and J gave up 8 bases, with 17 bases separating them. The CDR3 is 15 residues long. Germline-derived CDR1 and CDR2 are SGHTA and FQGNSA. The CDR3 sequence is CASSLGPAGAHGYTF. The CDR3 region has the DNA TGTGCCAGCAGCTTAGGCCCCGCGGGGGCGCACGGCTACACCTTC.

The rearrangement uses TRBV18 and TRBJ1-1, with D unclear. V shed 0 bases and J shed 1 base, with 18 bases lying between them. Germline values: CDR1 KGHSH, CDR2 LQKENI. There are 18 residues in the CDR3. The DNA for the CDR3 is TGTGCCAGCTCACCACCGATCCAGCCTCGCGCGGGGAACACTGAAGCTTTCTTT. It is translated as CASSPPIQPRAGNTEAFF.

This chain links TRBV23-1 with TRBJ1-2; the D gene is possibly TRBD1 (5 bases). Being an ORF, TRBV23-1 has a function that is uncertain. Trimming shortened V by 6 bases and J by 0 bases, and 14 bases separated the two germline ends. This CDR3 contains 15 residues. The CDR3 bases are TGCGCCAGCAGCCCTTGTGGACAACCTAACTATGGCTACACCTTC. Amino acids: CASSPCGQPNYGYTF.

The V and J genes are TRBV18 and TRBJ1-4, with TRBD1 matching 8 bases. Trimming cost V 6 bases and J 11 bases; bases outside gene matches: 14. The germline CDR1 and CDR2 sequences are KGHSH and LQKENI. The CDR3 extends over 15 amino acids. The CDR3 region has the DNA TGTGCCAGCTCCCCGGGACAGGAAGCCGGGGGGAAACTGTTTTTT. Its translation: CASSPGQEAGGKLFF. Using reference TRBV18 and TRBJ1-4 for the parts outside the CDR3, the full variable domain is NAGVMQNPRHLVRRRGQEARLRCSPMKGHSHVYWYRQLPEEGLKFMVYLQKENIIDESGMPKERFSAEFPKEGPSILRIQQVVRGDSAAYFCASSPGQEAGGKLFFGSGTQLSVL.

This chain connects TRBV7-3 to TRBJ2-5; TRBD2 matches at 9 bases. The germline CDR1 and CDR2 sequences are SGHTA and FQGTGA. The CDR3 spans 16 residues. With V trimmed by 1 base and J by 1 base, 4 bases remained unmatched. CDR3 region: CASSLSPAGGQETQYF. CDR3 bases: TGTGCCAGCAGCTTAAGTCCAGCGGGGGGCCAAGAGACCCAGTACTTC.

The chain recombines TRBV23-1 with TRBJ1-5; 7 positions agree with TRBD1. TRBV23-1 is an open reading frame, and its role is uncertain. The CDR3 is 15 residues long. V shed 3 bases and J 4 bases; nucleotides not matched to a gene: 6. The CDR3 bases are TGCGCCAGCAGTCACAAGGGACAGATTAATCAGCCCCAGCATTTT. Translated, it gives CASSHKGQINQPQHF.

The CDR3 spells CASRKDNSGNTIYF. The CDR3 DNA sequence: TGTGCCAGCAGAAAGGACAACTCTGGAAACACCATATATTTT. J is TRBJ1-3 and V is TRBV6-5; D might be TRBD1 (5 bases). This CDR3 region has 14 residues. Trimming stripped 6 bases from V and 0 bases from J, with 9 bases between. Germline loops: CDR1 MNHEY, CDR2 SVGAGI.

The V gene is TRBV3-1 (or the pseudogene TRBV3-2), the J gene TRBJ2-1, with TRBD1 matching 10 bases. The CDR3 consists of 16 residues. From germline, CDR1 is LGHDT and CDR2 YNNKEL (reference sequence). The junction had 8 bases not matched to a gene; V was cut back by 0 bases and J by 9 bases. Written as DNA, the CDR3 is TGTGCCAGCAGCCAAGAAAGGGGACAGGGGACCCCTGAGCAGTTCTTC. Translated, it gives CASSQERGQGTPEQFF.

This clone is a singleton in its sample. The chain has TRBV7-9 and TRBJ2-7; 11 bases map to TRBD2. The V gene's germline CDR1 is SEHNR and CDR2 FQNEAQ (reference sequence). The CDR3 runs 17 residues. The V segment lost 5 bases and the J segment 2 bases; nucleotides outside the gene matches: 11. The CDR3 here is CASSPRTGTSGTYEQYF. The CDR3 coding sequence is TGTGCCAGCAGCCCCAGGACCGGGACTAGCGGCACCTACGAGCAGTACTTC.

Here the CDR3 DNA reads TGTGCCAGCAGCGATCAGGGGGACAATCAGCCCCAGCATTTT. Translating it yields CASSDQGDNQPQHF. V gene TRBV6-5 combines with J gene TRBJ1-5, with 7 bases aligning to TRBD1. V shed 6 bases and J 3 bases; nucleotides not matched to a gene: 5. The V gene's germline CDR1 is MNHEY and CDR2 SVGAGI. The CDR3 loop spans 14 amino acids.

The V gene is TRBV4-2, the J gene TRBJ1-3; possibly TRBD1 for D (5 bases). From germline, CDR1 is LGHNA and CDR2 YNFKEQ. V was pared by 1 base and J by 4 bases, with 17 bases between. CDR3 length equals 17 residues. The CDR3 nucleotides read TGTGCCAGCAGCCAAGCCGGCACCGGGACTAAGGGAAACACCATATATTTT. This gives the protein CASSQAGTGTKGNTIYF.

The chain carries TRBV5-1 and TRBJ1-1; 7 bases map to TRBD1. Germline V gene sequence: CDR1 SGHRS, CDR2 YFSETQ. V lost 3 bases to trimming and J lost 1 base; unmatched junction nucleotides: 6. There are 15 residues in the CDR3. CDR3 DNA: TGCGCCAGCAGCTCTGACAGGGTTGGGAACACTGAAGCTTTCTTT. Translated: CASSSDRVGNTEAFF.

The rearrangement joins TRBV4-3 to TRBJ2-1; tentative D call: TRBD2 (5 bases). The V end was cut by 3 bases, the J end by 8 bases, with 17 bases between. Germline CDR1 is LGHNA and CDR2 is YSLEER. CDR3 length equals 15 residues. CDR3 sequence: CASSHRPGDVDEQFF. CDR3 DNA: TGCGCCAGCAGCCACCGGCCCGGGGATGTGGATGAGCAGTTCTTC.

The chain joins TRBV7-9 to TRBJ2-1, with 11 bases matching TRBD1. This CDR3 is built from 17 residues. Germline lookup yields CDR1 SEHNR and CDR2 FQNEAQ (reference sequence). V dropped 4 bases and J dropped 6; count of bases not matched to a gene: 11. The CDR3 spells CASSSSPGTGGGNEQFF. CDR3 bases: TGTGCCAGCAGCTCAAGTCCCGGGACAGGGGGAGGCAATGAGCAGTTCTTC.

The count of this clone is one. The chain employs TRBV7-2 and TRBJ2-5, with TRBD2 matching 9 bases. Germline CDR1 reads SGHTA; CDR2 reads FQGNSA. The CDR3 consists of 13 residues. Trimming cost V 7 bases and J 4 bases; bases outside gene matches: 4. This chain's CDR3 is CASKLAGSETQYF. CDR3 bases: TGTGCCAGCAAGCTAGCGGGGTCAGAGACCCAGTACTTC.